The 30 T cell receptor beta chains in this list originate from one sample, sequenced in a study of beta chain features in type 1 diabetes. Every isolated RNA sample was fully reverse transcribed, so sequencing captured expressed TCRB transcripts. Measured with immunoSEQ multiplex PCR; TCRdb has only the in-frame clones, and not every one. This repertoire shows around 150,000 clones, less than 9% found once; its top ten account for 1.1% to 1.5%. The sample comprised central memory CD4+ T cells from blood. Receptors originate from a woman aged 25-40 years in good health.

The sample holds many counts of this clone. V gene TRBV7-2 combines with J gene TRBJ1-1, with unresolved D. The CDR3 length is 12 residues. In germline, CDR1 is SGHTA, CDR2 FQGNSA. The V gene lost 6 bases and the J gene lost 6 bases, with 11 bases spanning the gap. The CDR3 DNA is TGTGCCAGCAGAACGTGGGGAGCTGAAGCTTTCTTT. Translation: CASRTWGAEAFF.

In its sample, this clone was seen a few times. The V gene is TRBV30, the J gene TRBJ2-2; tentative D call: TRBD2 (6 bases). Trimming shortened V by 2 bases and J by 0 bases, and 16 bases separated the two germline ends. CDR3 size: 17 residues. Germline lookup yields CDR1 GTSNPN and CDR2 SVGIG (reference sequence). CDR3 DNA sequence: TGTGCCTGGAGTCCTAGGAAGGCTAGCGCGAACACCGGGGAGCTGTTTTTT. This codes for CAWSPRKASANTGELFF.

This clone appeared a few times. The chain joins TRBV4-2 to TRBJ2-7; TRBD2 agrees at 9 bases. Germline CDR1 is LGHNA and CDR2 is YNFKEQ. Losses at the gene ends were 2 bases for V and 5 bases for J; bases not matched to a gene: 7. CDR3 size: 15 residues. The CDR3 DNA reads as TGTGCCAGCAGCCAACAGCACGGACTAGCGCACGAGCAGTACTTC. Its protein is CASSQQHGLAHEQYF.

This clone has at least ten counts. The chain employs TRBV28 and TRBJ1-4; 8 positions agree with TRBD1. The germline CDR1 and CDR2 sequences are MDHEN and SYDVKM. Trimming at V came to 6 bases and at J to 8 bases, leaving 11 bases not matched to a gene. The CDR3 has 15 residues. The CDR3 loop reads CASRGTGPMVEKLFF. The DNA for the CDR3 is TGTGCCAGCAGGGGGACAGGTCCAATGGTGGAAAAACTGTTTTTT.

The chain is built from TRBV5-4 and TRBJ2-3, with D possibly TRBD1 on 5 matching bases. CDR1 is SGHNT, CDR2 YYREEE, per germline (reference sequence). V dropped 0 bases and J dropped 2 bases, with 10 bases sitting between them. This CDR3 contains 15 residues. This CDR3 reads CASSLGLRDTDTQYF. In DNA form, the CDR3 reads TGTGCCAGCAGCTTGGGTCTCAGGGACACAGATACGCAGTATTTT.

The chain has TRBV6-5 and TRBJ2-7, with 8 bases lining up with TRBD1. This CDR3 is built from 14 residues. Germline V gene sequence: CDR1 MNHEY, CDR2 SVGAGI. The junction had 5 bases not matched to a gene; V was cut back by 5 bases and J by 2 bases. The CDR3 region has the DNA TGTGCCAGCAGTCCCTCGGGACAGGCCTACGAGCAGTACTTC. It encodes CASSPSGQAYEQYF.

This clone was detected many times. V gene TRBV28 combines with J gene TRBJ1-4; no clear D. Germline CDR1 reads MDHEN; CDR2 reads SYDVKM. Trimming pared 3 bases from V and 5 bases from J, leaving 13 bases between. The CDR3 is 15 amino acids. CDR3 DNA: TGTGCCAGCAGTTTCCCCCCCATAGTAAATGAAAAACTGTTTTTT. Translated: CASSFPPIVNEKLFF.

This clone was picked up many times. The J gene is TRBJ2-3, the V gene TRBV29-1; D gene unclear. The germline V and J ends were trimmed by 7 bases and 4 bases, with 18 bases remaining between them. Germline assignment: CDR1 SQVTM and CDR2 ANQGSEA. The CDR3 runs to 14 residues. As DNA, the CDR3 is TGCAGCGGTAGACTCTCCCGCTATTCAGATACGCAGTATTTT. Translating it yields CSGRLSRYSDTQYF.

The chain uses TRBV7-3 and TRBJ2-4; perhaps TRBD1 as D (5 bases). Per the germline V gene, CDR1 is SGHTA and CDR2 is FQGTGA. With 4 bases removed from V and 2 bases from J, the gap between germline ends came to 6 bases. The CDR3 consists of 13 residues. CDR3 in amino acids: CASSSGSKNIQYF. In DNA form, the CDR3 reads TGTGCCAGCAGCTCAGGGTCCAAAAACATTCAGTACTTC.

This CDR3 is CAIQESGSTDTQYF. The CDR3, as DNA: TGTGCCATCCAGGAGAGCGGTAGCACAGATACGCAGTATTTT. This chain uses TRBV28 with TRBJ2-3, with D tentatively TRBD2 (5 bases). This CDR3 has 14 residues. V dropped 10 bases and J dropped 0 bases, with 14 bases sitting between them. Germline V gives CDR1 MDHEN, CDR2 SYDVKM.

This clone was picked up many times. V and J are TRBV11-1 and TRBJ2-1; 7 bases match TRBD1. The V segment lost 2 bases and the J segment 3 bases; nucleotides outside the gene matches: 1. The CDR3 has 14 residues. The germline V gene encodes CDR1 SGHAT and CDR2 FQDESV (reference sequence). This chain's CDR3 is CASSLRQGYNEQFF. The CDR3, as DNA: TGTGCCAGCAGCTTAAGACAGGGCTACAATGAGCAGTTCTTC. The variable domain in full, with the rest retrieved from reference TRBV11-1 and TRBJ2-1, is EAEVAQSPRYKITEKSQAVAFWCDPISGHATLYWYRQILGQGPELLVQFQDESVVDDSQLPKDRFSAERLKGVDSTLKIQPAELGDSAMYLCASSLRQGYNEQFFGPGTRLTVL.

This clone was counted at least ten times. This chain connects TRBV20-1 to TRBJ1-1; no clear D. Trimming removed 7 bases at V and 3 bases at J, with 6 bases between. The CDR3 has 10 residues. The germline gives CDR1 DFQATT, CDR2 SNEGSKA (reference sequence). As DNA, the CDR3 is TGCAGTGTTGCGGACACTGAAGCTTTCTTT. Residues: CSVADTEAFF.

This clone was detected a few times. The V gene is TRBV19, the J gene TRBJ2-5; 10 bases agree with TRBD2. The DNA end favors TRBJ2-7, so the J call may be wrong. Looked up from germline, CDR1 is LNHDA and CDR2 is SQIVND (reference sequence). This CDR3 is built from 16 residues. The chain's CDR3 is CASSIGTSAGSYEQYF. CDR3 DNA: TGTGCCAGTAGTATTGGGACTAGCGCCGGCTCCTACGAGCAGTACTTC.

In its sample, this clone was seen a few times. V and J are TRBV29-1 and TRBJ1-2; 7 nucleotides agree with TRBD1. The germline gives CDR1 SQVTM, CDR2 ANQGSEA. J lost 8 bases, V lost 8 bases, and 8 bases had no gene match. The CDR3 loop spans 11 amino acids. CDR3 protein: CSCRQGQGYTF. The CDR3 nucleotides read TGCAGCTGCCGACAGGGACAAGGCTACACCTTC.

There are a few counts of this clone. CDR3 sequence reads: CASSVPGTGIGNEQFF. The CDR3 DNA follows: TGTGCCAGCAGCGTACCCGGGACAGGGATAGGCAATGAGCAGTTCTTC. The chain couples TRBV21-1 to TRBJ2-1; the table's D gene call, TRBD1, was not cross checked with the DNA. TRBV21-1 is an annotated pseudogene. CDR3 length equals 16 residues.

This clone occurred a few times. V is TRBV7-9 and J is TRBJ2-4; TRBD1 matches 11 bases. J lost 8 bases, V lost 3 bases, and 0 bases had no gene match. The CDR3 is made up of 13 amino acids. CDR1 and CDR2 (germline): SEHNR, FQNEAQ (reference sequence). Here the CDR3 reads CASSLDRGHIQYF. The DNA for the CDR3 is TGTGCCAGCAGCTTGGACAGGGGGCACATTCAGTACTTC.

This clone was seen more than once but under ten times. V gene TRBV7-8 combines with J gene TRBJ1-3; D call uncertain. Germline loops: CDR1 SGHVS, CDR2 FQNEAQ. The CDR3 is made up of 12 amino acids. V lost 2 bases, J lost 8 bases, and 7 bases lay in between. CDR3 sequence (DNA): TGTGCCAGCAGCTTATGGCTGGACACCATATATTTT. Its protein is CASSLWLDTIYF.

CDR3 sequence reads: CASSLYLTGSTDTQYF. Written as DNA, the CDR3 is TGTGCCAGCAGCTTATACCTGACTGGGAGCACAGATACGCAGTATTTT. The chain carries TRBV11-2 and TRBJ2-3; D remains ambiguous. The germline gives CDR1 SGHAT, CDR2 FQNNGV. The V end was cut by 2 bases, the J end by 0 bases, with 12 bases between. The CDR3 consists of 16 residues.

Worth noting for this clone: A much larger clonotype is one base distant, so this may be a read error. The chain is built from TRBV7-2 and TRBJ2-7; 10 positions agree with TRBD2. Germline CDR1 and CDR2: SGHTA and FQGNSA. The CDR3 is 15 amino acids. With 2 bases clipped from V and 2 bases from J, the junction kept 3 bases outside the gene matches. CDR3 nucleotides: TGTGCCAGCAGCTTATGGACTAGCGGAGCCTACGAGCAGTACTTC. It specifies CASSLWTSGAYEQYF.

This clone was seen only a few times. This chain uses TRBV4-1 with TRBJ2-1; TRBD2 aligns across 10 bases. The germline V gene encodes CDR1 MGHRA and CDR2 YSYEKL. J lost 9 bases, V lost 0 bases, and 8 bases had no gene match. There are 16 residues in the CDR3. CDR3 protein: CASSQDVSGRASEQFF. DNA of the CDR3: TGCGCCAGCAGCCAAGATGTGAGCGGGAGGGCAAGTGAGCAGTTCTTC.

This clone was picked up a small number of times. In DNA, the CDR3 is TGTGCCAGCAGTGAAGACTACCAGGGGACCTCTCTAAGGCAGTACTTC. This encodes CASSEDYQGTSLRQYF. This chain connects TRBV2 to TRBJ2-5; D might be TRBD1 (6 bases). The CDR3 sequence is 16 residues long. The V gene lost 1 base and the J gene lost 11 bases, with 23 bases spanning the gap. Per germline, CDR1 SNHLY and CDR2 FYNNEI.

This clone was counted between two and nine times. This rearrangement joins TRBV21-1 to TRBJ1-1; no check of the table's D call, TRBD1, against the DNA was made. TRBV21-1 is designated a pseudogene. This CDR3 contains 14 residues. DNA of the CDR3: TGTGCCAGCAGCTTAGTCCTCAGGGTGCGTGAGGCTTTCTTT. Its translation is CASSLVLRVREAFF.

V gene TRBV28 combines with J gene TRBJ1-2, with TRBD1 matching over 10 bases. This CDR3 region has 15 residues. Germline V lookup: CDR1 MDHEN, CDR2 SYDVKM. Trimming cost V 5 bases and J 3 bases; bases outside gene matches: 6. The CDR3 DNA reads as TGTGCCAGCAGTAGGGACAGGGGTCCCGACTATGGCTACACCTTC. This gives the protein CASSRDRGPDYGYTF.

The sample holds a few counts of this clone. The chain has TRBV7-2 and TRBJ2-1; 8 nucleotides agree with TRBD2. The CDR3 has 16 amino acids. The V and J ends lost 5 bases and 1 base, in that order; junction bases with no gene match: 7. Looked up from germline, CDR1 is SGHTA and CDR2 is FQGNSA. Here the CDR3 DNA reads TGTGCCAGCAGCCCTAGGGGGACTAGATCCTACAATGAGCAGTTCTTC. This gives the protein CASSPRGTRSYNEQFF. Looking up the rest from reference TRBV7-2 and TRBJ2-1 gives the full variable domain: GAGVSQSPSNKVTEKGKDVELRCDPISGHTALYWYRQSLGQGLEFLIYFQGNSAPDKSGLPSDRFSAERTGGSVSTLTIQRTQQEDSAVYLCASSPRGTRSYNEQFFGPGTRLTVL.

This clone was seen only a few times. This chain connects TRBV19 to TRBJ2-5; D might be TRBD2 (5 bases). Trimming removed 5 bases at V and 5 bases at J, with 12 bases between. Germline CDR1 is LNHDA and CDR2 is SQIVND (reference sequence). The CDR3 covers 13 residues. In nucleotides, the CDR3 is TGTGCCAGTAGTGCGGTGGGAGAGGAGACCCAGTACTTC. Its protein product is CASSAVGEETQYF. Looking up the rest from reference TRBV19 and TRBJ2-5 gives the full variable domain: DGGITQSPKYLFRKEGQNVTLSCEQNLNHDAMYWYRQDPGQGLRLIYYSQIVNDFQKGDIAEGYSVSREKKESFPLTVTSAQKNPTAFYLCASSAVGEETQYFGPGTRLLVL.

This clone occurred a few times. The J gene is TRBJ2-7, the V gene TRBV7-2; 10 bases line up with TRBD1. CDR1 and CDR2 (germline): SGHTA, FQGNSA. J gave up 7 bases and V 3 bases, and 15 bases lay outside the gene matches. This CDR3 is 17 amino acids long. CDR3 in amino acids: CASSLGISPGQGSEQYF. Here the CDR3 DNA reads TGTGCCAGCAGCTTGGGAATATCACCGGGACAGGGGTCGGAGCAGTACTTC.

In this sample, this clone turned up a few times. The chain is built from TRBV23-1 and TRBJ2-7; a weak D match, TRBD1 (5 bases). TRBV23-1 has ORF status, its function being uncertain. Trimming shortened V by 2 bases and J by 3 bases, and 11 bases separated the two germline ends. The CDR3 is 14 residues long. Here the CDR3 reads CASSQQGAHYEQYF. The DNA for the CDR3 is TGCGCCAGCAGTCAACAAGGGGCTCACTACGAGCAGTACTTC.

V usage is TRBV28 and J usage is TRBJ1-5; D remains ambiguous. V lost 5 bases and J 5 bases, leaving 4 bases between the germline ends. In germline, CDR1 is MDHEN, CDR2 SYDVKM. The length of the CDR3 is 11 residues. CDR3 region: CASSPDQPQHF. In nucleotides, the CDR3 is TGTGCCAGCAGTCCCGATCAGCCCCAGCATTTT.

This clone appeared a few times. At the DNA level, this CDR3 is encoded by other sequences in the same sample as well. This chain uses TRBV9 with TRBJ2-7; maybe TRBD1 (6 bases). Germline CDR1 reads SGDLS; CDR2 reads YYNGEE. The germline V and J ends were trimmed by 2 bases and 1 base, with 10 bases remaining between them. This CDR3 contains 14 residues. CDR3 sequence: CASSVRQDSYEQYF. CDR3 nucleotides: TGTGCCAGCAGCGTGAGACAGGATTCCTACGAGCAGTACTTC. The full variable domain, its missing parts supplied by reference TRBV9 and TRBJ2-7, is DSGVTQTPKHLITATGQRVTLRCSPRSGDLSVYWYQQSLDQGLQFLIQYYNGEERAKGNILERFSAQQFPDLHSELNLSSLELGDSALYFCASSVRQDSYEQYFGPGTRLTVT.

There are a few counts of this clone. J is TRBJ1-4 and V is TRBV7-2, with D tentatively TRBD1 (5 bases). V lost 3 bases, J lost 1 base, and 9 bases lay in between. Germline V CDR1 and CDR2: SGHTA, FQGNSA. The CDR3 is made up of 15 amino acids. DNA for the CDR3: TGTGCCAGCAGCTTGGGGCGCGTAACTAATGAAAAACTGTTTTTT. This gives the protein CASSLGRVTNEKLFF.